This T cell receptor beta chain is drawn from a study of chronic HIV infection and antiretroviral therapy. Germline lookup yields CDR1 SGHRS and CDR2 YFSETQ. The CDR3 consists of 15 residues. V gave up 6 bases and J gave up 4 bases, with 17 bases separating them. MiXCR, run by TCRdb on the 5' RACE reads, gives a single entry per CDR3 protein. This table holds about 38,000 distinct CDR3 sequences, 7.5% to 9% found once. The sample holds many counts of this clonotype. The rearrangement uses TRBV5-1 and TRBJ2-1, with a possible D match to TRBD2 (6 bases). The receptor was isolated from an adult who had HIV and had not received antiretroviral therapy, or was an uninfected healthy control (not recorded which). Sequences were obtained from peripheral blood. The CDR3 bases are TGCGCCAGCACCACCGGGACTTCAACATACAATGAGCAGTTCTTC. It yields the protein CASTTGTSTYNEQFF.